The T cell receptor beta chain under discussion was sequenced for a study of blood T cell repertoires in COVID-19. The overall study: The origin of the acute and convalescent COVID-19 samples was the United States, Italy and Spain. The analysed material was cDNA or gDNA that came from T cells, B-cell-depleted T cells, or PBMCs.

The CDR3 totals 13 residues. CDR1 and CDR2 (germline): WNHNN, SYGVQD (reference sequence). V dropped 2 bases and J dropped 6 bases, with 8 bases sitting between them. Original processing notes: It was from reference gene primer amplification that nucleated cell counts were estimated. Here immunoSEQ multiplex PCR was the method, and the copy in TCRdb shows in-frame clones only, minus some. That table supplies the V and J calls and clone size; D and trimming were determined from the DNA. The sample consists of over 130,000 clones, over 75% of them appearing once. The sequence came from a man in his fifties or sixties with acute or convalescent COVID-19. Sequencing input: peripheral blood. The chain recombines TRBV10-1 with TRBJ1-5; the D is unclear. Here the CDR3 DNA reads TGCGCCAGCAGTGAGGGAGTGGGTCAGCCCCAGCATTTT. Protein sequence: CASSEGVGQPQHF.